These 11 T cell receptor beta chains came from one sample sequenced in a study of blood T cell repertoires in COVID-19. This table comes from immunoSEQ multiplex PCR, and its TCRdb copy is limited to in-frame clones, with some not included. The data contain 190,000 or so clones, under 80% of them singletons. Input material: peripheral blood. The receptors stem from a man aged 45-65 years who had recovered from COVID-19.

This CDR3 is CASSEEEKPQHF. CDR3 in DNA: TGTGCCAGCAGTGAGGAGGAAAAGCCCCAGCATTTT. The rearrangement uses TRBV6-2 or TRBV6-3 and TRBJ1-5; D remains unclear. Deletions cut 5 bases from V and 8 bases from J, with 10 bases between. Germline lookup yields CDR1 MNHEY and CDR2 SVGEGT. The CDR3 is 12 residues long.

The J gene is TRBJ1-1, the V gene TRBV6-5; D gene unclear. Trimming removed 7 bases from V and 1 base from J, with 4 bases in between. CDR1 and CDR2 (germline): MNHEY, SVGAGI. This CDR3 is built from 11 residues. CDR3 region: CASTENTEAFF. The CDR3 DNA reads as TGTGCCAGCACAGAGAACACTGAAGCTTTCTTT.

The CDR3 DNA follows: TGTGCCAGCAGCGTAGGTTACGGGGGGAGAGGAGAGCAGTACTTC. Amino acids: CASSVGYGGRGEQYF. This chain connects TRBV9 to TRBJ2-7, with TRBD2 matching over 7 bases. The CDR3 sequence is 15 residues long. Looked up from germline, CDR1 is SGDLS and CDR2 is YYNGEE. The junction had 10 bases not matched to a gene; V was cut back by 0 bases and J by 7 bases.

The V gene is TRBV19, the J gene TRBJ2-1; D unresolved. Germline V gene sequence: CDR1 LNHDA, CDR2 SQIVND (reference sequence). This CDR3 comprises 19 residues. V was clipped by 1 base and J by 6 bases, with 25 bases between them. The CDR3: CASSIGISSRQFKSNEQFF. CDR3 in DNA: TGTGCCAGTAGTATAGGAATTAGTTCTAGGCAGTTTAAGTCCAATGAGCAGTTCTTC.

The gene calls are TRBV27 and TRBJ2-5; perhaps TRBD1 as D (6 bases). The germline V and J ends were trimmed by 8 bases and 2 bases, with 21 bases remaining between them. This CDR3 comprises 16 residues. The germline V gene encodes CDR1 MNHEY and CDR2 SMNVEV (reference sequence). CDR3 DNA sequence: TGTGCCAGCGCATCTCTCACGACAGGATTTCAAGAGACCCAGTACTTC. Translated, it gives CASASLTTGFQETQYF.

This clone showed up just once. The CDR3, as DNA: TGTGCCAGCAGTAAACGAGCGGGAGGAAGCACAGATACGCAGTATTTT. This encodes CASSKRAGGSTDTQYF. This chain links TRBV27 with TRBJ2-3; 9 nucleotides line up with TRBD2. The germline CDR1 and CDR2 sequences are MNHEY and SMNVEV (reference sequence). The CDR3 loop spans 16 amino acids. Trimming took 5 bases from V and 0 from J; bases not matched to a gene: 6.

V and J are TRBV5-5 and TRBJ2-5, with 7 bases that match TRBD2. The CDR3 loop spans 16 amino acids. Unmatched junction bases numbered 9, after V lost 0 bases and J lost 4 bases. Germline values: CDR1 SGHKS, CDR2 YYEKEE (reference sequence). CDR3 in amino acids: CASSLVLAGRGETQYF. CDR3 sequence (DNA): TGTGCCAGCAGCTTGGTTTTAGCGGGCCGGGGAGAGACCCAGTACTTC.

The chain has TRBV18 and TRBJ1-1; 12 bases are shared with TRBD1. The CDR3 sequence is 18 residues long. The V segment lost 3 bases and the J segment 4 bases; nucleotides outside the gene matches: 12. Germline V CDR1 and CDR2: KGHSH, LQKENI. The chain's CDR3 is CASSPSSVGTGGRTEAFF. DNA of the CDR3: TGTGCCAGCTCACCTTCGTCAGTAGGGACAGGGGGCCGCACTGAAGCTTTCTTT.

The chain uses TRBV29-1 and TRBJ2-1; TRBD1 is a possible D gene (6 bases). The germline gives CDR1 SQVTM, CDR2 ANQGSEA. This CDR3 has 14 amino acids. Trimming removed 4 bases at V and 2 bases at J, with 12 bases between. CDR3 DNA: TGCAGCGTTGTTAGCAGGGGAACCTACAATGAGCAGTTCTTC. Translated, it gives CSVVSRGTYNEQFF.

The chain couples TRBV13 to TRBJ2-4; tentative D call: TRBD1 (6 bases). Germline values: CDR1 PRHDT, CDR2 FYEKMQ (reference sequence). V was cut by 5 bases and J by 10 bases, with 18 bases left in between. The CDR3 contains 14 residues. CDR3 sequence reads: CASSPRQDHHIQYF. The CDR3, as DNA: TGTGCCAGCAGCCCCAGACAGGATCATCATATTCAGTACTTC.

The chain has TRBV12-5 and TRBJ2-1, with 8 bases aligning to TRBD2. V trimming: 0 bases; J trimming: 5 bases; junction bases outside the gene matches: 12. The CDR3 has 18 residues. CDR1 is LGHNT and CDR2 is FRNRAP in the germline V gene. CDR3 bases: TGTGCTAGTGGTTTGGTATTAGGGGGGACTAGAAGGGACAATGAGCAGTTCTTC. Its translation is CASGLVLGGTRRDNEQFF.